The 14 T cell receptor beta chains presented below share a single source sample, sequenced in a study of blood T cell repertoires in COVID-19. Data came from immunoSEQ multiplex PCR; TCRdb stores just in-frame clones and leaves some out. In the table there are approximately 260,000 clones, roughly three quarters of which are singletons. The specimen was peripheral blood. The receptor source for this set is a woman between 40 and 50 years old with active or convalescent COVID-19.

V is TRBV11-2 and J is TRBJ1-2; possibly TRBD1 for D (5 bases). There are 16 residues in the CDR3. Deletions cut 5 bases from V and 4 bases from J, with 20 bases between. Germline CDR1 SGHAT, CDR2 FQNNGV. This chain's CDR3 is CASSPGGGAPIYGYTF. CDR3 nucleotide sequence: TGTGCCAGCAGCCCTGGGGGGGGAGCGCCGATCTATGGCTACACCTTC.

The chain has TRBV7-8 and TRBJ2-3, with TRBD2 matching over 8 bases. V lost 0 bases, J lost 1 base, and 3 bases stayed unmatched. From germline, CDR1 is SGHVS and CDR2 FQNEAQ. The CDR3 has 16 residues. The CDR3 DNA is TGTGCCAGCAGCTTAGCGCGGGGGGTAGGCACAGATACGCAGTATTTT. Translated: CASSLARGVGTDTQYF.

This chain connects TRBV7-6 to TRBJ1-2; 9 positions match TRBD1. The germline gives CDR1 SGHVS, CDR2 FNYEAQ. The trim removed 0 bases at V and 6 bases at J, leaving 5 bases unmatched. This CDR3 has 15 residues. The CDR3: CASSLAGTGQDGYTF. CDR3 nucleotides: TGTGCCAGCAGCTTAGCCGGGACAGGGCAGGATGGCTACACCTTC.

The chain carries TRBV7-9 and TRBJ1-5, with 9 positions matching TRBD1. Germline lookup yields CDR1 SEHNR and CDR2 FQNEAQ (reference sequence). This CDR3 is built from 15 residues. V trimming: 5 bases; J trimming: 2 bases; junction bases outside the gene matches: 4. CDR3 sequence (DNA): TGTGCCAGCAGCCCGGACAGGGGAGGCAATCAGCCCCAGCATTTT. Translating gives CASSPDRGGNQPQHF.

This clone turned up a few times. The CDR3 protein is CATSRAGFSGNTIYF. CDR3 nucleotide sequence: TGTGCCACCAGCAGAGCCGGTTTCTCTGGAAACACCATATATTTT. J is TRBJ1-3 and V is TRBV15; D not resolved. The CDR3 consists of 15 residues. V lost 1 base to trimming and J lost 0 bases, with 7 bases between them. Germline V gene lookup returns CDR1 LNHNV and CDR2 YYDKDF (reference sequence).

The chain is built from TRBV7-8 and TRBJ1-5, with 8 bases lining up with TRBD1. Trimming took 1 base from V and 3 from J; bases not matched to a gene: 8. The V gene's germline CDR1 is SGHVS and CDR2 FQNEAQ. This CDR3 is built from 17 residues. In DNA form, the CDR3 reads TGTGCCAGCAGCTTAGGGGTCCGGACAGGGATCAATCAGCCCCAGCATTTT. Protein sequence: CASSLGVRTGINQPQHF.

The chain recombines TRBV2 with TRBJ1-2; TRBD1 might be the D (6 bases). This CDR3 region has 13 residues. From germline, CDR1 is SNHLY and CDR2 FYNNEI. V was pared by 8 bases and J by 4 bases, with 14 bases between. The CDR3 loop is CASCLDSRYGYTF. CDR3 nucleotide sequence: TGTGCCAGCTGCCTGGACAGCCGCTATGGCTACACCTTC.

The chain links TRBV18 to TRBJ1-3, with D hard to call. Germline V gene lookup returns CDR1 KGHSH and CDR2 LQKENI. V lost 6 bases, J lost 6 bases, and 21 bases lay in between. The CDR3 has 16 amino acids. CDR3 nucleotide sequence: TGTGCCAGCTCCCCTATAGACGGACTGGGCCAAAACACCATATATTTT. Translated, it gives CASSPIDGLGQNTIYF. Variable domain in full (rest from reference TRBV18 and TRBJ1-3): NAGVMQNPRHLVRRRGQEARLRCSPMKGHSHVYWYRQLPEEGLKFMVYLQKENIIDESGMPKERFSAEFPKEGPSILRIQQVVRGDSAAYFCASSPIDGLGQNTIYFGEGSWLTVV.

This clone has just one count. This chain connects TRBV19 to TRBJ1-5; no firm D call. The V gene's germline CDR1 is LNHDA and CDR2 SQIVND (reference sequence). The CDR3 sequence is 14 residues long. V was pared by 8 bases and J by 3 bases, with 14 bases between. The CDR3 sequence is CASLDTGTNQPQHF. CDR3 in DNA: TGTGCCAGTCTTGACACCGGCACCAATCAGCCCCAGCATTTT.

The V call is TRBV5-1, the J call TRBJ2-2, with D maybe TRBD1 (6 bases). Germline CDR1 reads SGHRS; CDR2 reads YFSETQ. The CDR3 totals 16 residues. The V end was cut by 4 bases, the J end by 0 bases, with 13 bases between. CDR3 coding DNA: TGCGCCAGCAGCGTAAGGACAGTTGCGAACACCGGGGAGCTGTTTTTT. It yields the protein CASSVRTVANTGELFF.

In DNA, the CDR3 is TGTGCCAGCAGCGTGGAGGGCGCCTATGGCTACACCTTC. This encodes CASSVEGAYGYTF. The chain has TRBV9 and TRBJ1-2, with D unclear. CDR3 length: 13 residues. V was shortened by 2 bases and J by 4 bases, with 9 bases between the two germline ends. CDR1 and CDR2 (germline): SGDLS, YYNGEE.

The J gene is TRBJ1-1, the V gene TRBV18; weak D call: TRBD1 (6 bases). Per germline, CDR1 KGHSH and CDR2 LQKENI. The CDR3 extends over 15 amino acids. Trimming left V 4 bases short and J 0 bases short, with 12 bases between. As DNA, the CDR3 is TGTGCCAGCTCACTCGGGGGGGCTCTGAACACTGAAGCTTTCTTT. This codes for CASSLGGALNTEAFF.

CDR3 sequence reads: CASSQVGWSMRNLGDTQYF. CDR3 bases: TGCGCCAGCAGCCAAGTGGGTTGGAGCATGAGGAATCTAGGAGATACGCAGTATTTT. V is TRBV4-1 and J is TRBJ2-3; unclear D gene. Per the germline V gene, CDR1 is MGHRA and CDR2 is YSYEKL. This CDR3 comprises 19 residues. V was pared by 1 base and J by 5 bases, with 25 bases between.

The genes are TRBV27 and TRBJ1-4, with unresolved D. V was clipped by 4 bases and J by 9 bases, with 18 bases between them. This CDR3 is built from 15 residues. Germline lookup yields CDR1 MNHEY and CDR2 SMNVEV (reference sequence). Here the CDR3 reads CASSSWRLGTQKLFF. CDR3 sequence (DNA): TGTGCCAGCAGTTCTTGGCGACTTGGAACCCAAAAACTGTTTTTT.